The clone carrying this T cell receptor beta chain was observed a single time. These data originate in a study of blood T cell repertoires in COVID-19. Whole-study context: Donors in the United States, Italy and Spain gave samples during acute or convalescent COVID-19. Sample material is recorded as cDNA or gDNA derived from T cells, B-cell-depleted T cells, or PBMCs.

In the authors' workflow: Reference gene primer amplification gave estimated nucleated cell counts. The table came from immunoSEQ multiplex PCR; TCRdb's copy has only in-frame clones and leaves some out. V, J and clone size are those of that table, while D and trimming were read from the DNA. The repertoire holds 200,000 to 250,000 clones, with about 80% as singletons. The V gene's germline CDR1 is MNHEY and CDR2 SMNVEV (reference sequence). CDR3 length equals 18 residues. Unmatched junction bases numbered 10, after V lost 1 base and J lost 2 bases. The material sequenced was peripheral blood. J is TRBJ2-3 and V is TRBV27, with 9 positions matching TRBD1. The sequence derives from a man older than 75 with acute or convalescent COVID-19. The CDR3 DNA reads TGTGCCAGCAGTTTATTCCCACCGGGACAGGGCAACACAGATACGCAGTATTTT. Encoded protein: CASSLFPPGQGNTDTQYF.